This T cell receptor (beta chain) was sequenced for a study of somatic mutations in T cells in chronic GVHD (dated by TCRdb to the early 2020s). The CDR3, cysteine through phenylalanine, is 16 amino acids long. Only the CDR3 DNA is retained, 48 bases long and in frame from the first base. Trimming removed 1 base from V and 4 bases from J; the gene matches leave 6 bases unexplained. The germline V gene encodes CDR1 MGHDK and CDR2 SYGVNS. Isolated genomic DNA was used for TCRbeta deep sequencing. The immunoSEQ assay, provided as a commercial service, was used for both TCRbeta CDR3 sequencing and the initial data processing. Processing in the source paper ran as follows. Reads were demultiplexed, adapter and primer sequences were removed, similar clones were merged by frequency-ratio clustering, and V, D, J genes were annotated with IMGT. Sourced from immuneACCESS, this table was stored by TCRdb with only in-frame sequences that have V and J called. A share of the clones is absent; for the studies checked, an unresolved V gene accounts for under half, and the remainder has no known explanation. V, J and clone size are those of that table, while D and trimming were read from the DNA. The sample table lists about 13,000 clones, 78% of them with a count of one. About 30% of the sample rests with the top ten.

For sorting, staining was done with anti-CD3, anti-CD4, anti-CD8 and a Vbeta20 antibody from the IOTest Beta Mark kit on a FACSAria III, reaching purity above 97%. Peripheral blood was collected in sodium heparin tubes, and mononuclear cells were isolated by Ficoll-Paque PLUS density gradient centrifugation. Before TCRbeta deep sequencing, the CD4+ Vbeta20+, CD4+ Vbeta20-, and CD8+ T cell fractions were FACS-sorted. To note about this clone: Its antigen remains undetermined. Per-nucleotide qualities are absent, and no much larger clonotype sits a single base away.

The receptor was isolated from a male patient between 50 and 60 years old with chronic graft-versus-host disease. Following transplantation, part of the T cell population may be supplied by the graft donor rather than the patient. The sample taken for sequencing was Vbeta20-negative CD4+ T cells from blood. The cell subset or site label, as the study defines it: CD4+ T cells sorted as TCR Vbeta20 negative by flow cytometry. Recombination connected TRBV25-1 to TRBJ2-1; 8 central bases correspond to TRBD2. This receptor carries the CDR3 CASSESGGRLYNEQFF. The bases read TGTGCCAGCAGTGAATCTGGCGGGAGGTTGTACAATGAGCAGTTCTTC.